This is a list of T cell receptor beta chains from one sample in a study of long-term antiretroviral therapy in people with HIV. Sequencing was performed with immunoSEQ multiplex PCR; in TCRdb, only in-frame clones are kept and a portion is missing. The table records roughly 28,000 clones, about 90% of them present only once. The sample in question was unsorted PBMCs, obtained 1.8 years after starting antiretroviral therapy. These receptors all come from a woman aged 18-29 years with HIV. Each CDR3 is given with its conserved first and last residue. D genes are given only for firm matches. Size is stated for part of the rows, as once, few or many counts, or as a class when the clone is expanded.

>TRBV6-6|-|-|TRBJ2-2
CASSYHRARNTGELFF
TGTGCCAGCAGTTACCATCGGGCGAGGAACACCGGGGAGCTGTTTTTT
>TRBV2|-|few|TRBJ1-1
CASTRTMNTEAFF
TGTGCCAGCACCCGCACCATGAACACTGAAGCTTTCTTT
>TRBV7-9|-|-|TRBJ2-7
CASSSARATGEGEQYF
TGTGCCAGCAGCTCTGCAAGAGCGACAGGGGAGGGCGAGCAGTACTTC
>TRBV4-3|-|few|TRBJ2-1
CASSQDGIAEYNEQFF
TGCGCCAGCAGCCAAGATGGGATAGCGGAGTACAATGAGCAGTTCTTC
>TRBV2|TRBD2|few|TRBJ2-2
CASSVAGESGELFF
TGTGCCAGCAGTGTAGCGGGAGAATCCGGGGAGCTGTTTTTT
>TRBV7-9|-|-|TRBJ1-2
CASSLQGNYGYTF
TGTGCCAGCAGCTTACAGGGAAACTATGGCTACACCTTC
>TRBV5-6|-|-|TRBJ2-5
CASSSRTRYLETQYF
TGTGCCAGCAGCTCACGTACCAGATATTTGGAGACCCAGTACTTC
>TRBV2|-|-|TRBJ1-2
CASRVRVYTF
TGTGCCAGCAGGGTCAGGGTCTACACCTTC
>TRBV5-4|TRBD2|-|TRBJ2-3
CASSLEASGSGDTQYF
TGTGCCAGCAGCTTGGAGGCTAGCGGGAGTGGAGATACGCAGTATTTT
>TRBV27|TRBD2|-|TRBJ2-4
CASRRLAGGLKNIQYF
TGTGCCAGCAGACGTCTAGCGGGGGGACTCAAAAACATTCAGTACTTC
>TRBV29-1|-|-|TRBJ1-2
CSVGGTIYGYTF
TGCAGCGTTGGAGGGACAATCTATGGCTACACCTTC
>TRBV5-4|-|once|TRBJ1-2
CASSSGTPGPAEYGYTF
TGTGCCAGCAGCTCGGGGACTCCGGGCCCCGCGGAATATGGCTACACCTTC
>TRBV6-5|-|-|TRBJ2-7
CASSYSGQGTIYEQYF
TGTGCCAGCAGTTACTCTGGGCAGGGGACTATCTACGAGCAGTACTTC
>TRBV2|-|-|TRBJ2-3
CASAWDGTDTQYF
TGTGCCAGCGCGTGGGACGGCACAGATACGCAGTATTTT
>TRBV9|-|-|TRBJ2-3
CASSVSGSSDTQYF
TGTGCCAGCAGCGTATCCGGGAGCTCAGATACGCAGTATTTT
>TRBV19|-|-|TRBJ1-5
CASSIAGQGEEPQHF
TGTGCCAGTAGTATAGCGGGTCAGGGAGAGGAGCCCCAGCATTTT
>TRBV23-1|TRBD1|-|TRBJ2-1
CASNQDRGDGNEQFF
TGCGCCAGCAATCAGGACAGGGGAGACGGCAATGAGCAGTTCTTC
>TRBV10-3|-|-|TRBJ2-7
CAVGFGSYEQYF
TGTGCCGTGGGATTCGGGAGCTACGAGCAGTACTTC